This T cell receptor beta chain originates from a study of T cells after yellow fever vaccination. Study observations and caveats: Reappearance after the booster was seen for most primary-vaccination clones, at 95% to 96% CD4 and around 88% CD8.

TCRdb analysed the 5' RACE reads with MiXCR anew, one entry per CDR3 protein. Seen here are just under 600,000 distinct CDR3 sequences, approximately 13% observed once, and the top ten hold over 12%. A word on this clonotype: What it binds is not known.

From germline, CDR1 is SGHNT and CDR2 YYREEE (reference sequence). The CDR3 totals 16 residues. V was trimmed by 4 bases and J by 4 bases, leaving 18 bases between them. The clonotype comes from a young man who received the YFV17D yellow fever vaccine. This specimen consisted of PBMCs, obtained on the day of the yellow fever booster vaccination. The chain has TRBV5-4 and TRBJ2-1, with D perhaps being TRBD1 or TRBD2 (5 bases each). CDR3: CASSPGTNPGYNEQFF. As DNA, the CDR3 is TGTGCCAGCAGCCCTGGGACCAACCCGGGGTACAATGAGCAGTTCTTC.